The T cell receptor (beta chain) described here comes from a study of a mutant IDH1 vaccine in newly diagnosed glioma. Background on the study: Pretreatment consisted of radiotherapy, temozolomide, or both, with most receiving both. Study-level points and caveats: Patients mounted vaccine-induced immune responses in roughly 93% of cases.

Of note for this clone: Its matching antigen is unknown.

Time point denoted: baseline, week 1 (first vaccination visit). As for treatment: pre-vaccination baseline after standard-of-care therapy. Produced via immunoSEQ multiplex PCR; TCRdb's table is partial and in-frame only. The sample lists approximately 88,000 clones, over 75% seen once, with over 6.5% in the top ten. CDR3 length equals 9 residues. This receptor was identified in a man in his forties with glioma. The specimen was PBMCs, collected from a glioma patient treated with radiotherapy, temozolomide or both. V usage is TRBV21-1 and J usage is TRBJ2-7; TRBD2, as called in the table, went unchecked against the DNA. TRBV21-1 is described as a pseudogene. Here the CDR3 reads CATCYEQYF. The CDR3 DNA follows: TGTGCCACGTGCTACGAGCAGTACTTC.